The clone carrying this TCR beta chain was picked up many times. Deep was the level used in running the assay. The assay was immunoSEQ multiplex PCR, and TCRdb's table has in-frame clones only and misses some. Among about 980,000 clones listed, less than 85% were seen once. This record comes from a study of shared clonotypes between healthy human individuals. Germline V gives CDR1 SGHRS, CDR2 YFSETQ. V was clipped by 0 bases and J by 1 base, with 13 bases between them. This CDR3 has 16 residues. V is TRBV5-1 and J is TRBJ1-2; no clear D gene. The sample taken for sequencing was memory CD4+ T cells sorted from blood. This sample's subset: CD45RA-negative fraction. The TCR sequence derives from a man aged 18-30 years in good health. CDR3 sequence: CASSLAKGSNNYGYTF. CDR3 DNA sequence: TGCGCCAGCAGCTTGGCCAAGGGCAGCAATAACTATGGCTACACCTTC.